The rows below give T cell receptor beta chains drawn from one sample of a study of radiotherapy plus CTLA-4 blockade in lung cancer. This table comes from immunoSEQ multiplex PCR, and its TCRdb copy is limited to in-frame clones, with some not included. The repertoire has about 110,000 clones, over 75% of them found once; the top ten carry 2.4%. The specimen comprised peripheral blood, sampled from a patient treated with radiotherapy plus ipilimumab. These receptors came from a human donor with non-small cell lung cancer that progressed on radiotherapy plus ipilimumab. Some clones in this sample may be carry-over from other donors' samples. The CDR3 runs from the conserved cysteine through the conserved F or W. Each record gives: D gene, J gene, V gene, clone size, CDR3 DNA, CDR3 protein. A D gene is named only where the DNA matches it firmly. Where a row states a size, it is once, few, many or the class of an expanded clone; other rows omit it.

D: .
J: TRBJ1-2
V: TRBV5-1
size: .
DNA: TGCGCCAGCAGCCTCGGGGCGCACAACTATGGCTACACCTTC
CDR3: CASSLGAHNYGYTF

D: TRBD2
J: TRBJ2-3
V: TRBV7-2
size: .
DNA: TGTGCCAGCAGCTTTATCGCGGGGGGTACAGATACGCAGTATTTT
CDR3: CASSFIAGGTDTQYF

D: .
J: TRBJ1-6
V: TRBV6-5
size: .
DNA: TGTGCCAGCAGTCCGGACCCTAACTATAATTCACCCCTCCACTTT
CDR3: CASSPDPNYNSPLHF

D: TRBD1
J: TRBJ2-2
V: TRBV5-1
size: once
DNA: TGCGCCAGCAGCCCTGACAGGGAAGGCGGGGAGCTGTTTTTT
CDR3: CASSPDREGGELFF

D: TRBD1
J: TRBJ2-1
V: TRBV18
size: .
DNA: TGTGCCAGCTCACCATTAGGGGGCGCCTACAATGAGCAGTTCTTC
CDR3: CASSPLGGAYNEQFF

D: TRBD1
J: TRBJ1-5
V: TRBV7-2
size: .
DNA: TGTGCCAGCAGCCTGGACAGGGGTTATCAGCCCCAGCATTTT
CDR3: CASSLDRGYQPQHF

D: .
J: TRBJ1-2
V: TRBV28
size: .
DNA: TGTGCCAGCAGTCTGCAGCTCTATGGCTACACCTTC
CDR3: CASSLQLYGYTF

D: .
J: TRBJ2-5
V: TRBV5-6
size: .
DNA: TGTGCCAGCAGCTTTGGACCCAGGGGCGTTGGAGAGACCCAGTACTTC
CDR3: CASSFGPRGVGETQYF

D: TRBD1
J: TRBJ1-1
V: TRBV5-4
size: .
DNA: TGTGCCAGCAGCTTGGCCCAAACAGGGGCTGAAGCTTTCTTT
CDR3: CASSLAQTGAEAFF

D: .
J: TRBJ1-1
V: TRBV5-1
size: .
DNA: TGCGCCAGCAGCTTAAGTAGTTGGGGTAACACTGAAGCTTTCTTT
CDR3: CASSLSSWGNTEAFF

D: TRBD1
J: TRBJ2-7
V: TRBV4-3
size: .
DNA: TGCGCCAGCAGCCAAGGACAGGGAGATGCCCACGAGCAGTACTTC
CDR3: CASSQGQGDAHEQYF

D: TRBD1
J: TRBJ2-7
V: TRBV4-3
size: few
DNA: TGCGCCAGCAGCCAGGGACAGGGGGACCTCTACGAGCAGTACTTC
CDR3: CASSQGQGDLYEQYF

D: .
J: TRBJ2-6
V: TRBV7-8
size: .
DNA: TGTGCCAGCAGTTCTACCTCTGGGGCCAACGTCCTGACTTTC
CDR3: CASSSTSGANVLTF

D: .
J: TRBJ1-1
V: TRBV28
size: once
DNA: TGTGCCAGCAGGCACCGGGGGAGCACTGAAGCTTTCTTT
CDR3: CASRHRGSTEAFF

D: TRBD1
J: TRBJ2-3
V: TRBV5-5
size: .
DNA: TGTGCCAGCAGCCCGTTCCCGGGACAGGGTTCTAGCACAGATACGCAGTATTTT
CDR3: CASSPFPGQGSSTDTQYF

D: TRBD2
J: TRBJ2-3
V: TRBV27
size: .
DNA: TGTGCCAGCAGTTTAAGAAAAACTAGCGGCACAGATACGCAGTATTTT
CDR3: CASSLRKTSGTDTQYF

D: .
J: TRBJ2-3
V: TRBV11-2
size: few
DNA: TGTGCCAGCAGCCAGGGCACAGATACGCAGTATTTT
CDR3: CASSQGTDTQYF

D: .
J: TRBJ2-7
V: TRBV28
size: .
DNA: TGTGCCAGCAGTTTAAGGTACGAGCAGTACTTC
CDR3: CASSLRYEQYF

D: .
J: TRBJ1-6
V: TRBV7-8
size: .
DNA: TGTGCCAGCAGCTTACAGAGGACTAATTCACCCCTCCACTTT
CDR3: CASSLQRTNSPLHF

D: TRBD1
J: TRBJ1-3
V: TRBV27
size: .
DNA: TGTGCCAGCAGTCTTGCCGGGACAGTTGGAAACACCATATATTTT
CDR3: CASSLAGTVGNTIYF

D: .
J: TRBJ1-5
V: TRBV11-2
size: .
DNA: TGTGCCAGCAGCTTAGTACCGGGACAGCCCCAGCATTTT
CDR3: CASSLVPGQPQHF

D: TRBD1
J: TRBJ2-2
V: TRBV27
size: .
DNA: TGTGCCAGCAGTGCGGACAGGCCTCCGGGATACACCGGGGAGCTGTTTTTT
CDR3: CASSADRPPGYTGELFF

D: TRBD1
J: TRBJ1-1
V: TRBV14
size: once
DNA: TGTGCCAGCAGCCCGAGACAGGGGCTCTCCACTGAAGCTTTCTTT
CDR3: CASSPRQGLSTEAFF

D: TRBD1
J: TRBJ2-7
V: TRBV10-3
size: .
DNA: TGTGCCATCAGTGCCGGACAGGGGACCTACGAGCAGTACTTC
CDR3: CAISAGQGTYEQYF

D: TRBD1
J: TRBJ1-2
V: TRBV4-3
size: once
DNA: TGCGCCAGCAGCCACGCCGGGACAGTTATTAATGGCTACACCTTC
CDR3: CASSHAGTVINGYTF

D: TRBD1
J: TRBJ1-2
V: TRBV4-3
size: once
DNA: TGCGCCAGCAGCCAGCAGGGGGAGGATGGCTACACCTTC
CDR3: CASSQQGEDGYTF

D: .
J: TRBJ2-1
V: TRBV9
size: .
DNA: TGTGCCAGCAGCGCTTTGGCAGGGTTATCCTACAATGAGCAGTTCTTC
CDR3: CASSALAGLSYNEQFF

D: .
J: TRBJ1-1
V: TRBV7-9
size: .
DNA: TGTGCCAGCACCCTCCAACAGGGCACTGAAGCTTTCTTT
CDR3: CASTLQQGTEAFF

D: .
J: TRBJ1-6
V: TRBV5-6
size: .
DNA: TGTGCCAGCAGCTTGGGCAGGGTTGATTCACCCCTCCACTTT
CDR3: CASSLGRVDSPLHF

D: .
J: TRBJ2-5
V: TRBV7-6
size: .
DNA: TGTGCCAGCAGCTTACCCTATTCTGGGCAAGAGACCCAGTACTTC
CDR3: CASSLPYSGQETQYF

D: .
J: TRBJ1-4
V: TRBV11-2
size: .
DNA: TGTGCCAGCAGCTTAGAGGGGGGGGCAACCAATGAAAAACTGTTTTTT
CDR3: CASSLEGGATNEKLFF

D: .
J: TRBJ1-1
V: TRBV7-2
size: .
DNA: TGTGCCAGCAGCTTAGATTGGACTGAAGCTTTCTTT
CDR3: CASSLDWTEAFF

D: .
J: TRBJ1-2
V: TRBV7-2
size: .
DNA: TGTGCCAGCAGCTTAGGAGGGCAGCCCAACTATGGCTACACCTTC
CDR3: CASSLGGQPNYGYTF

D: .
J: TRBJ2-1
V: TRBV11-2
size: .
DNA: TGTGCCAGCAGTCACATCTACGGTCGCGGGGCCATTTTGGGTGAGCAGTTCTTC
CDR3: CASSHIYGRGAILGEQFF

D: .
J: TRBJ1-5
V: TRBV10-3
size: .
DNA: TGTGCCATCGCCAGGCCTAATCAGCCCCAGCATTTT
CDR3: CAIARPNQPQHF

D: TRBD2
J: TRBJ2-1
V: TRBV29-1
size: .
DNA: TGCAGCGTCATGACTAGCGGGGGGCCCGATGAGCAGTTCTTC
CDR3: CSVMTSGGPDEQFF

D: TRBD1
J: TRBJ2-5
V: TRBV11-3
size: .
DNA: TGTGCCAGCAGCAACGGACAGGGTTGGGAGACCCAGTACTTC
CDR3: CASSNGQGWETQYF

D: TRBD1
J: TRBJ1-2
V: TRBV5-1
size: .
DNA: TGCGCCAGCAGCAGCGACAGGGTTGGCTACACCTTC
CDR3: CASSSDRVGYTF

D: .
J: TRBJ1-5
V: TRBV28
size: .
DNA: TGTGCCAGCAGTCCTTACCGGGGGGCCCATCAGCCCCAGCATTTT
CDR3: CASSPYRGAHQPQHF

D: .
J: TRBJ1-1
V: TRBV5-1
size: .
DNA: TGCGCCAGCAGCTTGACAGGGAACACTGAAGCTTTCTTT
CDR3: CASSLTGNTEAFF

D: TRBD1
J: TRBJ1-3
V: TRBV5-1
size: .
DNA: TGCGCCAGCAGCGGACAGGGGGCGTCTGGAAACACCATATATTTT
CDR3: CASSGQGASGNTIYF

D: .
J: TRBJ1-6
V: TRBV7-3
size: .
DNA: TGTGCCAGCAGCTTAATGGGCAGGGGTGCTAGTTCACCCCTCCACTTT
CDR3: CASSLMGRGASSPLHF

D: .
J: TRBJ2-1
V: TRBV6-5
size: .
DNA: TGTGCCAGCAGTTATGGGGGGTACAATGAGCAGTTCTTC
CDR3: CASSYGGYNEQFF

D: .
J: TRBJ2-1
V: TRBV28
size: .
DNA: TGTGCCAGCAGTTTGGGGGCCTGGCGGGGCAATGAGCAGTTCTTC
CDR3: CASSLGAWRGNEQFF

D: .
J: TRBJ2-7
V: TRBV2
size: .
DNA: TGTGCCAGCAATGGGCAGGCAACCTACGAGCAGTACTTC
CDR3: CASNGQATYEQYF

D: TRBD2
J: TRBJ2-7
V: TRBV25-1
size: .
DNA: TGTGCCAGCAGTGACCCGGTAGCGGGGGGGCCATACGAGCAGTACTTC
CDR3: CASSDPVAGGPYEQYF

D: .
J: TRBJ2-1
V: TRBV28
size: .
DNA: TGTGCCAGCAGTTTATCCGGAGGGGGAGTGCAGTTCTTC
CDR3: CASSLSGGGVQFF

D: .
J: TRBJ2-7
V: TRBV7-8
size: .
DNA: TGTGCCAGCAGCTTAGACGCGCCTACCTCCTACGAGCAGTACTTC
CDR3: CASSLDAPTSYEQYF

D: .
J: TRBJ1-5
V: TRBV7-2
size: .
DNA: TGTGCCAGCAGCTTAGGTATCGGGAATCAGCCCCAGCATTTT
CDR3: CASSLGIGNQPQHF

D: TRBD2
J: TRBJ2-3
V: TRBV19
size: .
DNA: TGTGCCAGTAGTCTGGGGGGAGGGGTAGCAGATACGCAGTATTTT
CDR3: CASSLGGGVADTQYF

D: .
J: TRBJ2-3
V: TRBV7-3
size: .
DNA: TGTGCCAGCAGCTTAAGTCTCAACCCCACAGATACGCAGTATTTT
CDR3: CASSLSLNPTDTQYF

D: .
J: TRBJ1-6
V: TRBV19
size: .
DNA: TGTGCCAGTAGTATAGCGAAGAGGGGATCCTATAATTCACCCCTCCACTTT
CDR3: CASSIAKRGSYNSPLHF

D: TRBD1
J: TRBJ1-5
V: TRBV18
size: .
DNA: TGTGCCAGCTCACCGGGGGACAGGGGCCCATATAGCAATCAGCCCCAGCATTTT
CDR3: CASSPGDRGPYSNQPQHF

D: TRBD1
J: TRBJ1-1
V: TRBV5-4
size: .
DNA: TGTGCCAGCAGCGGGGGACAGTTGAACACTGAAGCTTTCTTT
CDR3: CASSGGQLNTEAFF

D: .
J: TRBJ2-5
V: TRBV29-1
size: once
DNA: TGCAGCGTTTCCGGCGTCCAAGAGACCCAGTACTTC
CDR3: CSVSGVQETQYF